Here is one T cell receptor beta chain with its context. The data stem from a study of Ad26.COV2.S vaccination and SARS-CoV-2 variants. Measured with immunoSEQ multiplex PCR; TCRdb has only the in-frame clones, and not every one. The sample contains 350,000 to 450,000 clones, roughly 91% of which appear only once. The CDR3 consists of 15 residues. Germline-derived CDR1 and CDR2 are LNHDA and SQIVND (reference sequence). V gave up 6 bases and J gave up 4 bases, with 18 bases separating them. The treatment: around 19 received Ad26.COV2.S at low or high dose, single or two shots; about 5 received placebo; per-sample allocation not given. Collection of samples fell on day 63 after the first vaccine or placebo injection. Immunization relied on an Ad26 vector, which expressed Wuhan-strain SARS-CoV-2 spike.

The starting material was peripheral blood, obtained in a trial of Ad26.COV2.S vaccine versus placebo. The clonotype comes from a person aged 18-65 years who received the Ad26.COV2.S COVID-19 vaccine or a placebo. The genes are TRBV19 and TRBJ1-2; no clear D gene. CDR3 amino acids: CASSQVGRTTYGYTF. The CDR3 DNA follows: TGTGCCAGTAGCCAGGTCGGGCGGACTACCTATGGCTACACCTTC.